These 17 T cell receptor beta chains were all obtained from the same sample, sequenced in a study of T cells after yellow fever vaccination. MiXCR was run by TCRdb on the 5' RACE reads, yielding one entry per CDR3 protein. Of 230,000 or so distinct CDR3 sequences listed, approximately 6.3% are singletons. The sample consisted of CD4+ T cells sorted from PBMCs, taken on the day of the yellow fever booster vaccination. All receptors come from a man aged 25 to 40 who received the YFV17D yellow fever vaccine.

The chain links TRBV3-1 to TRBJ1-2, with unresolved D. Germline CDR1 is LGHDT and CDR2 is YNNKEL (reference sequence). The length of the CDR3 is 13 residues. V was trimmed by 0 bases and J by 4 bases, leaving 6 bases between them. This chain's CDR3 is CASSQDTAYGYTF. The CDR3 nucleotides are TGTGCCAGCAGCCAAGACACAGCCTATGGCTACACCTTC.

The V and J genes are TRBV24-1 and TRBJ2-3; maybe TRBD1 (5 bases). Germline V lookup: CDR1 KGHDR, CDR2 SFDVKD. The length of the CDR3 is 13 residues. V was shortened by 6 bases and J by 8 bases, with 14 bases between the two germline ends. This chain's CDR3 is CATSWGPTGTQYF. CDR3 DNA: TGTGCCACCAGTTGGGGCCCGACGGGTACGCAGTATTTT.

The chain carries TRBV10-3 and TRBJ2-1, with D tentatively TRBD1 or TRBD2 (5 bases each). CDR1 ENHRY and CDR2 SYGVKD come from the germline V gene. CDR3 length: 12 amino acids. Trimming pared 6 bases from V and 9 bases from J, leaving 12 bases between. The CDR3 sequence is CAISTGAIEQFF. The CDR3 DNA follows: TGTGCCATCAGCACCGGGGCTATTGAGCAGTTCTTC.

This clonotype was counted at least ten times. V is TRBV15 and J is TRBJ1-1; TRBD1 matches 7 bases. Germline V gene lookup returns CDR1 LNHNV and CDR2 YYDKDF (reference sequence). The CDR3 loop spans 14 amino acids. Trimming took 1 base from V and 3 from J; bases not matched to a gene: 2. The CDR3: CATSRGGGDTEAFF. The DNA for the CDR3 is TGTGCCACCAGCAGAGGAGGGGGCGACACTGAAGCTTTCTTT. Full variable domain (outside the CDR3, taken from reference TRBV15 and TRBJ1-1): DAMVIQNPRYQVTQFGKPVTLSCSQTLNHNVMYWYQQKSSQAPKLLFHYYDKDFNNEADTPDNFQSRRPNTSFCFLDIRSPGLGDTAMYLCATSRGGGDTEAFFGQGTRLTVV.

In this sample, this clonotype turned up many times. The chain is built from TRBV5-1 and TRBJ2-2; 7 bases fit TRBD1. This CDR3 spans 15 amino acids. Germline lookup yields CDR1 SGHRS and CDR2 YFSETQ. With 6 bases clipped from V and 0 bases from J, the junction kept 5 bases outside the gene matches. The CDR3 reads CASTPDRANTGELFF. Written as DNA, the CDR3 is TGCGCCAGCACCCCCGACAGGGCGAACACCGGGGAGCTGTTTTTT.

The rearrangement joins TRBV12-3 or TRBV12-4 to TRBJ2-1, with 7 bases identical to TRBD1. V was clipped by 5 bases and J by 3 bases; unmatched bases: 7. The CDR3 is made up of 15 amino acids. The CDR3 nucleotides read TGTGCCAGCAGTCTAGACAGGGATGTCTACAATGAGCAGTTCTTC. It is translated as CASSLDRDVYNEQFF.

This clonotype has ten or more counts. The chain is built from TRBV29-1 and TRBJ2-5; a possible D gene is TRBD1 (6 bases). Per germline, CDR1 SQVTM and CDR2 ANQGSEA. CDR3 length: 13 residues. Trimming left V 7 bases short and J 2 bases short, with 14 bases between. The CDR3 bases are TGCAGCGAATATATTAGGGGGCAAGAGACCCAGTACTTC. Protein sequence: CSEYIRGQETQYF.

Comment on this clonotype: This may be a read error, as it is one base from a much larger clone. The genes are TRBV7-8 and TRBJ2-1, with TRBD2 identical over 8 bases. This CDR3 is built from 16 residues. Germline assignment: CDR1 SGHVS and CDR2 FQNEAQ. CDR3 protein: CARSLAPSGRFSEQFF. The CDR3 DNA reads TGTGCCCGCAGCTTAGCCCCTAGCGGGCGTTTTTCCGAGCAGTTCTTC.

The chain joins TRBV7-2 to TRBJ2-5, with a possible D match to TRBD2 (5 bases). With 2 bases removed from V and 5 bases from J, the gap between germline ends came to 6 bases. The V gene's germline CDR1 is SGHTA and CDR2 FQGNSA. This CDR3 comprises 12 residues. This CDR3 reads CASSLRTETQYF. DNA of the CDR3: TGTGCCAGCAGCTTAAGGACTGAGACCCAGTACTTC.

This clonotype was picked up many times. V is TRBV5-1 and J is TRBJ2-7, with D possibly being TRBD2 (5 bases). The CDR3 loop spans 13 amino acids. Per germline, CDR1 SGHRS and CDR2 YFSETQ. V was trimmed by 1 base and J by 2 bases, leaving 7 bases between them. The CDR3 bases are TGCGCCAGCAGCTTGACTAGTGCCTACGAGCAGTACTTC. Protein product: CASSLTSAYEQYF.

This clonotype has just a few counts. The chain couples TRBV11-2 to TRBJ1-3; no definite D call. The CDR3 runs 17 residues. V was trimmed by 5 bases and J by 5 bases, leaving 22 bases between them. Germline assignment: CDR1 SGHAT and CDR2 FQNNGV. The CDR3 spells CASSPPWPGGGRNTIYF. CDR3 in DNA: TGTGCCAGCAGCCCCCCCTGGCCGGGAGGTGGTAGAAACACCATATATTTT. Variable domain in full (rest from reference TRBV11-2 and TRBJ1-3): EAGVAQSPRYKIIEKRQSVAFWCNPISGHATLYWYQQILGQGPKLLIQFQNNGVVDDSQLPKDRFSAERLKGVDSTLKIQPAKLEDSAVYLCASSPPWPGGGRNTIYFGEGSWLTVV.

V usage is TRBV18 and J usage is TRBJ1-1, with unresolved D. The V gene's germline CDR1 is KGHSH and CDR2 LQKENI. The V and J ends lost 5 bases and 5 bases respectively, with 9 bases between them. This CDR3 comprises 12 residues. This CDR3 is CASSSVDTEAFF. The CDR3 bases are TGTGCCAGCTCATCGGTGGATACTGAAGCTTTCTTT.

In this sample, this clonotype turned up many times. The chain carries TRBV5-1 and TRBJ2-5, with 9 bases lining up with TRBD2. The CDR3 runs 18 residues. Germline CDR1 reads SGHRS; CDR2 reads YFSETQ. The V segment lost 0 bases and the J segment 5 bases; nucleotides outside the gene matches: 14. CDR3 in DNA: TGCGCCAGCAGCTTGGGCCTAGCGGGATCTGTCCAGAGGGAGACCCAGTACTTC. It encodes CASSLGLAGSVQRETQYF.

CDR3 sequence: CATSRDLGVRSYTF. CDR3 nucleotide sequence: TGTGCCACCAGCAGAGATCTGGGGGTAAGGAGCTACACCTTC. This rearrangement joins TRBV15 to TRBJ1-2; D is possibly TRBD1 (5 bases). V was cut by 0 bases and J by 9 bases, with 14 bases left in between. The germline gives CDR1 LNHNV, CDR2 YYDKDF (reference sequence). CDR3 size: 14 residues.

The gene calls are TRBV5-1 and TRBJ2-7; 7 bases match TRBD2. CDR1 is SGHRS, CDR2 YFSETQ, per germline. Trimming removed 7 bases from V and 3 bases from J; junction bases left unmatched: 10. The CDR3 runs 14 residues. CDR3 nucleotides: TGCGCCAGCTCCCCGGGAGGCGAGGTCTACGAGCAGTACTTC. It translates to CASSPGGEVYEQYF.

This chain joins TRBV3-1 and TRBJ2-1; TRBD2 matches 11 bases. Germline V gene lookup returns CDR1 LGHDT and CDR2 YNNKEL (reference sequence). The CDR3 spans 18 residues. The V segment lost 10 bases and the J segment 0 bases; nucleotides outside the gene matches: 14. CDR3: CAISRLTSGVGSYNEQFF. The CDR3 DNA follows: TGTGCCATCAGTCGGCTGACTAGCGGGGTAGGCTCCTACAATGAGCAGTTCTTC.

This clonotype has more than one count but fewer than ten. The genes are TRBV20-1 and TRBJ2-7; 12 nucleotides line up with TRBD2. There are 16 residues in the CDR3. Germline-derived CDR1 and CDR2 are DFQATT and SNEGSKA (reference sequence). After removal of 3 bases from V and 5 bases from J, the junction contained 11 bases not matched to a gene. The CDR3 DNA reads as TGCAGTGCTAGCGGATCTAGCGGGAGGGAAGCCCACGAGCAGTACTTC. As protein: CSASGSSGREAHEQYF.